A single T cell receptor beta chain is shown here with its context. Seattle's cohort entered during active infection and was followed longitudinally. These data belong to a study of blood T cell repertoires in COVID-19. Study-wide background: Collection of acute and convalescent COVID-19 samples took place in the United States, Italy and Spain. The cDNA or gDNA used as material had been derived from T cells, B-cell-depleted T cells, or PBMCs.

The data were produced by immunoSEQ multiplex PCR, yet TCRdb's version contains in-frame clones alone and is incomplete. Among around 68,000 clones, around 86% were seen once, and the ten largest hold approximately 15%. Trimming took off 1 base at V and 4 bases at J, with 11 bases between the two ends. The CDR3 has 14 residues. Germline V gene lookup returns CDR1 SGHDT and CDR2 YYEEEE. Sequencing was carried out using peripheral blood. The genes are TRBV5-6 and TRBJ1-2; unclear D gene. This receptor was obtained from a man in his forties with COVID-19, enrolled during active disease. CDR3 DNA sequence: TGTGCCAGCAGCTTGCAGTTCCAGATCTATGGCTACACCTTC. Translated: CASSLQFQIYGYTF.